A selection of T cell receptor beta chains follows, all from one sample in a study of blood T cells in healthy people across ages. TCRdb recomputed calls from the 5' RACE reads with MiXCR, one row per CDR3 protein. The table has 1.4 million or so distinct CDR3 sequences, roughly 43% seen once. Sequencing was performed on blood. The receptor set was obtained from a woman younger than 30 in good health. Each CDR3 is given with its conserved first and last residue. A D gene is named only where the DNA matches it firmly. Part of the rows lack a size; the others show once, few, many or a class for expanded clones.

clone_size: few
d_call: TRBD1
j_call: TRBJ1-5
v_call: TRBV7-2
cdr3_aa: CASSYGDRNSNPQHF
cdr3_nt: TGTGCCAGCAGCTATGGGGACAGGAACTCCAACCCCCAGCATTTT

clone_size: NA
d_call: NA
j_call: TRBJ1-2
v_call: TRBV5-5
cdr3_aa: CASRRRDGNYGYTF
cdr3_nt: TGTGCCAGCCGACGTAGGGACGGCAACTATGGCTACACCTTC

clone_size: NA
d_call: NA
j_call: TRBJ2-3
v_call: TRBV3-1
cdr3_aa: CASSQVGGVRTDTQYF
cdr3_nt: TGTGCCAGCAGCCAAGTCGGTGGGGTCCGCACAGATACGCAGTATTTT

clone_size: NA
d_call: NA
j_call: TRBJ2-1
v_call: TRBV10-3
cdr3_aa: CAIREGNEQFF
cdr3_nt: TGTGCCATCAGGGAAGGGAATGAGCAGTTCTTC

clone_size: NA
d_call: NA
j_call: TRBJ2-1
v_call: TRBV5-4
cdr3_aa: CASNLRPGRYNEQFF
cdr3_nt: TGTGCCAGCAACCTGCGGCCGGGGAGGTACAATGAGCAGTTCTTC

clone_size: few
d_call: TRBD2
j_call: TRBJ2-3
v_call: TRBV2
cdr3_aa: CASSEALTGGVADTQYF
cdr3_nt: TGTGCCAGCAGTGAAGCTCTAACGGGGGGAGTCGCAGATACGCAGTATTTT

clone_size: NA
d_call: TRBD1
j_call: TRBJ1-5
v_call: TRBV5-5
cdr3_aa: CASSLRTGGAQPQHF
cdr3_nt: TGTGCCAGCAGCCTCCGGACAGGGGGCGCGCAGCCCCAGCATTTT

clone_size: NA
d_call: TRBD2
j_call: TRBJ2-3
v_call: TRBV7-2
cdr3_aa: CASSSYGTSEDTQYF
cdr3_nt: TGTGCCAGCAGCTCATACGGGACTAGTGAGGATACGCAGTATTTT

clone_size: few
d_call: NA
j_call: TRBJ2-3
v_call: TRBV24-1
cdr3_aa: CATSDYGSPTDTQYF
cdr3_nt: TGTGCCACCAGTGATTACGGGTCCCCCACAGATACGCAGTATTTT

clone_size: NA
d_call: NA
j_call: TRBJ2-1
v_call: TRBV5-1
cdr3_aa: CASSFEGGRYNEQFF
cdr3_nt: TGCGCCAGCAGCTTCGAAGGGGGTCGCTACAATGAGCAGTTCTTC

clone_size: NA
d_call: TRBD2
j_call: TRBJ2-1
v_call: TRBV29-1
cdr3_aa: CSVRDIGTSGGNEQFF
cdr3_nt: TGCAGCGTTCGGGACATTGGGACTAGCGGGGGGAATGAGCAGTTCTTC

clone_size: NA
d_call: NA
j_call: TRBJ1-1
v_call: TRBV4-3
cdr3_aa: CASSQVNGFMNTEAFF
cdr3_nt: TGCGCCAGCAGCCAAGTAAATGGTTTCATGAACACTGAAGCTTTCTTT

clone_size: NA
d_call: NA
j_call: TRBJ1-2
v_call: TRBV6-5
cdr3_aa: CASSYSRVYRESDYGYTF
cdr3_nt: TGTGCCAGCAGTTACTCGAGAGTCTACAGGGAGTCAGACTATGGCTACACCTTC

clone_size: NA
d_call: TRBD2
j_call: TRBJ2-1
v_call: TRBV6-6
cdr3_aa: CASSYRGGSCYNEQFF
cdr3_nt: TGTGCCAGCAGTTACCGGGGCGGGAGCTGCTACAATGAGCAGTTCTTC

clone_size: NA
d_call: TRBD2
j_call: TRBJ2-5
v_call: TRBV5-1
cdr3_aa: CASSLAGISGAQETQYF
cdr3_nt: TGCGCCAGCAGCTTGGCGGGGATTAGCGGGGCTCAAGAGACCCAGTACTTC

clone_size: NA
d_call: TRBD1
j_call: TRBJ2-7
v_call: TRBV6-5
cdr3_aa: CATQGQAYEQYF
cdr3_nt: TGTGCCACCCAAGGACAGGCCTACGAGCAGTACTTC

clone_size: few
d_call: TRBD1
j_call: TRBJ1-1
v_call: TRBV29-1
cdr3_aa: CSVVGRQGVMNTEAFF
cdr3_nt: TGCAGCGTTGTAGGGAGGCAGGGGGTGATGAACACTGAAGCTTTCTTT

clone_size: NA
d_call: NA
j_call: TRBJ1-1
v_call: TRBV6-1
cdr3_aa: CASSQLDGENTEAFF
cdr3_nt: TGTGCCAGCAGTCAACTAGACGGAGAGAACACTGAAGCTTTCTTT

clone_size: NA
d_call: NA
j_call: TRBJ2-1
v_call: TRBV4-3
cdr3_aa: CASSQDHGDSCNEQFF
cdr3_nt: TGCGCCAGCAGCCAAGATCACGGTGACAGTTGCAATGAGCAGTTCTTC

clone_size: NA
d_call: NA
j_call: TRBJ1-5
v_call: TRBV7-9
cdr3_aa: CASSFPYGPQHF
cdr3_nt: TGTGCCAGCAGCTTCCCATATGGGCCCCAGCATTTT

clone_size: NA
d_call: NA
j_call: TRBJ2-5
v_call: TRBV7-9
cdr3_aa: CASSLDLGAPTQEQYF
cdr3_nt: TGTGCCAGCAGCTTAGATTTGGGGGCGCCTACTCAAGAGCAGTACTTC

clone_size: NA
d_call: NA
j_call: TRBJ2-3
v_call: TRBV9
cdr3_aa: CASSVDVAGNTDTQYF
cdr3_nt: TGTGCCAGCAGCGTAGACGTGGCGGGGAACACAGATACGCAGTATTTT

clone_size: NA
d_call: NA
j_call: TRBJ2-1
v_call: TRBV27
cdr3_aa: CASSTGLEAHEQFF
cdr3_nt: TGTGCCAGCAGCACGGGTTTAGAGGCCCATGAGCAGTTCTTC

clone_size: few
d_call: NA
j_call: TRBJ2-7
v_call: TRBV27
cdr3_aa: CASSLSFGQASSYEQYF
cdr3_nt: TGTGCCAGCAGTTTATCTTTCGGGCAAGCGTCGTCCTACGAGCAGTACTTC

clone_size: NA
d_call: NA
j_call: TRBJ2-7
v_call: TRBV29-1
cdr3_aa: CSVEEGEAYEQYF
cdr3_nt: TGCAGCGTTGAAGAGGGGGAAGCCTACGAGCAGTACTTC

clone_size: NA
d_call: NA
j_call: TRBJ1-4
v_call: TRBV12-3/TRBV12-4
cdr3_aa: CATRRGINEKLFF
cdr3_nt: TGTGCCACCCGTCGGGGAATTAATGAAAAACTGTTTTTT

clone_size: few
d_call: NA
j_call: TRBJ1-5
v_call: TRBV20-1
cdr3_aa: CSASYGRGNQPQHF
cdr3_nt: TGCAGTGCTAGTTATGGACGGGGCAATCAGCCCCAGCATTTT

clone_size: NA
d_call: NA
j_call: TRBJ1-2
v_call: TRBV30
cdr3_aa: CAWSTRDPRVGYGYTF
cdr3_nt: TGTGCCTGGAGTACCCGGGACCCCCGGGTTGGGTATGGCTACACCTTC

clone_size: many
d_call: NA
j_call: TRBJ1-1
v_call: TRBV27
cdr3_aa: CASRGRMNTEAFF
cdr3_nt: TGTGCCAGCAGAGGACGGATGAACACTGAAGCTTTCTTT

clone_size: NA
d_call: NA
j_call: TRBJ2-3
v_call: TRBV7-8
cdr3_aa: CASSLVYGKSTDTQYF
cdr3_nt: TGTGCCAGCAGCTTAGTTTACGGGAAGAGCACAGATACGCAGTATTTT

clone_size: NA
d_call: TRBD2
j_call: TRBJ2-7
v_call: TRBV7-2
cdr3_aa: CASSLARRAGGEQYF
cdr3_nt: TGTGCCAGCAGCTTAGCTAGGAGGGCCGGGGGGGAGCAGTACTTC

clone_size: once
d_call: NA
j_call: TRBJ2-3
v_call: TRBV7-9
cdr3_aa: CASSLADSTQYF
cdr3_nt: TGTGCCAGCAGCTTAGCGGACAGTACGCAGTATTTT

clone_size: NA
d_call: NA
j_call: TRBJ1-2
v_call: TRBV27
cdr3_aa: CASSPSPDKAEDGYTF
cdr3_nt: TGTGCCAGCAGTCCCTCCCCTGACAAGGCCGAGGATGGCTACACCTTC

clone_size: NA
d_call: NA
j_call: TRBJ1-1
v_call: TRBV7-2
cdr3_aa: CASSPAYRLNTEAFF
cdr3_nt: TGTGCCAGCAGCCCCGCTTACAGGCTAAACACTGAAGCTTTCTTT

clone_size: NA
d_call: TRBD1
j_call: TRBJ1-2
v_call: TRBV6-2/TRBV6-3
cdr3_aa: CASSYWGQGAEGYTF
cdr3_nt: TGTGCCAGCAGTTACTGGGGACAGGGGGCTGAAGGCTACACCTTC

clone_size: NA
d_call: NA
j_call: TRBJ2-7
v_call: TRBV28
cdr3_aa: CASTRGSYEQYF
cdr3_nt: TGTGCCAGCACCCGGGGGTCCTACGAGCAGTACTTC

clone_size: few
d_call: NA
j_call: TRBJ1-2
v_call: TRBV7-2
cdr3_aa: CASSLSRAANYGYTF
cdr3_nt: TGTGCCAGCAGTTTAAGCAGGGCTGCTAACTATGGCTACACCTTC

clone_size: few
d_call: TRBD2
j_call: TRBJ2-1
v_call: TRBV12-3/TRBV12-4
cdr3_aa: CASSFPRTSGTAIYNEQFF
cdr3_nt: TGTGCCAGCAGTTTTCCCAGGACTAGCGGGACCGCTATTTACAATGAGCAGTTCTTC

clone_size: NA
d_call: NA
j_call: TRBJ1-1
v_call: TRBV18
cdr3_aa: CASSPVMGAEGNTEAFF
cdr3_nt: TGTGCCAGCTCACCAGTAATGGGGGCAGAAGGGAACACTGAAGCTTTCTTT

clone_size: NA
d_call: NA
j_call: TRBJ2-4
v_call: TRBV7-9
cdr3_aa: CASSFPGRGNIQYF
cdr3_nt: TGTGCCAGCAGCTTTCCGGGCCGGGGAAACATTCAGTACTTC

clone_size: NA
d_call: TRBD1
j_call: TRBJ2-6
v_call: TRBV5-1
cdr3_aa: CASSVGQGSSGANVLTF
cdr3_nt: TGCGCCAGCAGCGTGGGACAGGGGAGCTCTGGGGCCAACGTCCTGACTTTC